This section outlines one TCR beta chain sequence together with its context. Antigen unknown. Those who donated were healthy bone marrow donors. The CDR3 is 15 amino acids. The germline V gene has CDR1 SGHRS and CDR2 YFSETQ. The V end lost 1 base, the J end lost 3 bases, and 8 bases lay between the germline ends. This sample is part of a study of cytomegalovirus exposure and HLA in healthy donors. The study, taken as a whole, reports: In a later analysis, productive TCRs from donors in an Asian-associated ancestry cluster reportedly carried fewer N-insertions than the cohort mean. In vitro experiments confirmed that a few CMV-associated chains were specific for CMV antigens.

PCR amplification relied on 60 Vbeta primers (plus 13 Jbeta primers). Clones were read by immunoSEQ multiplex PCR, and TCRdb kept only the in-frame ones, dropping some. The top ten hold around 6.3% of the sample, which has around 150,000 clones, 70% to 85% seen once. The clonotype comes from a man aged 35-49 years in good health and CMV-seropositive. This chain links TRBV5-1 with TRBJ2-6; D is possibly TRBD2 (6 bases). Specimen: PBMCs. DNA of the CDR3: TGCGCCAGCAGCTTGAGGGGAGGTGGGGCCAACGTCCTGACTTTC. It specifies CASSLRGGGANVLTF.